The 12 T cell receptor beta chains reported below all come from one sample, sequenced in a study of T-cell reconstitution after alpha-beta-depleted transplantation in children. Preparation of the TCRbeta library involved a method that used unique molecular identifiers. TCRdb recomputed calls from the PCR reads with MiXCR, one row per CDR3 protein. This table has approximately 430,000 distinct CDR3 sequences, about 16% appearing once. The material was PBMCs, mostly from graft donor cells, obtained 360 days after TCRalphabeta/CD19-depleted stem cell transplant. These receptors all stem from a boy under two years old who had a stem cell transplant for Wiskott-Aldrich syndrome, so the T cells may come from the graft donor.

V gene TRBV4-2 combines with J gene TRBJ2-4; unclear D gene. The length of the CDR3 is 16 residues. Trimming left V 0 bases short and J 0 bases short, with 9 bases between. The germline V gene encodes CDR1 LGHNA and CDR2 YNFKEQ. The DNA for the CDR3 is TGTGCCAGCAGCCAAGAGAGGAATAAAGCCAAAAACATTCAGTACTTC. Its translation is CASSQERNKAKNIQYF.

This clonotype was found many times. The V gene is TRBV20-1, the J gene TRBJ2-3; TRBD2 agrees at 9 bases. Trimming at V came to 3 bases and at J to 14 bases, leaving 12 bases not matched to a gene. The CDR3 is 13 amino acids. Germline V gene data show CDR1 as DFQATT and CDR2 as SNEGSKA (reference sequence). CDR3 in DNA: TGCAGTGCTAGTCCCTCACGGACTAGCGTCTCGTATTTT. It codes for CSASPSRTSVSYF.

The CDR3 DNA sequence: TGCGCCAGCAGCCCCCTTGACCACTACGAGCAGTACTTC. Residues: CASSPLDHYEQYF. This chain links TRBV5-1 with TRBJ2-7, with D unresolved. Trimming stripped 4 bases from V and 3 bases from J, with 11 bases between. The CDR3 sequence is 13 residues long. Per germline, CDR1 SGHRS and CDR2 YFSETQ.

A few counts support this clonotype. J is TRBJ2-7 and V is TRBV2; 10 bases map to TRBD1. The V gene's germline CDR1 is SNHLY and CDR2 FYNNEI. This CDR3 has 13 amino acids. V dropped 8 bases and J dropped 6; count of bases not matched to a gene: 7. The CDR3 DNA reads as TGTGCCAGCCCACTCCGGACAGGGGGCGAGCAGTACTTC. Translating it yields CASPLRTGGEQYF.

This clonotype has a handful of counts. The chain employs TRBV5-5 and TRBJ2-5; 9 bases agree with TRBD1. With 2 bases clipped from V and 4 bases from J, the junction kept 6 bases outside the gene matches. Germline CDR1 and CDR2: SGHKS and YYEKEE (reference sequence). The CDR3 runs 15 residues. Here the CDR3 reads CASSFKQGAGETQYF. In nucleotides, the CDR3 is TGTGCCAGCAGCTTCAAACAGGGGGCCGGAGAGACCCAGTACTTC.

In its sample, this clonotype was seen a few times. V gene TRBV29-1 combines with J gene TRBJ1-1; 7 nucleotides match TRBD1. Germline loops: CDR1 SQVTM, CDR2 ANQGSEA. V dropped 5 bases and J dropped 1; count of bases not matched to a gene: 4. The CDR3 has 13 residues. CDR3 in DNA: TGCAGCGTTTCGGGACAGACGAACACTGAAGCTTTCTTT. Protein sequence: CSVSGQTNTEAFF. Supplemented by reference TRBV29-1 and TRBJ1-1, the full variable domain reads SAVISQKPSRDICQRGTSLTIQCQVDSQVTMMFWYRQQPGQSLTLIATANQGSEATYESGFVIDKFPISRPNLTFSTLTVSNMSPEDSSIYLCSVSGQTNTEAFFGQGTRLTVV.

The sample holds a few counts of this clonotype. The rearrangement joins TRBV7-2 to TRBJ1-2; D ambiguous. Per germline, CDR1 SGHTA and CDR2 FQGNSA. V lost 5 bases to trimming and J lost 4 bases, with 20 bases between them. This CDR3 spans 16 amino acids. The CDR3 is CASSPGGVLAFYGYTF. Here the CDR3 DNA reads TGTGCCAGCAGCCCAGGTGGAGTCCTGGCCTTCTATGGCTACACCTTC.

The J gene is TRBJ1-1, the V gene TRBV6-5; D is uncertain. The V end was cut by 2 bases, the J end by 6 bases, with 13 bases between. The germline V gene encodes CDR1 MNHEY and CDR2 SVGAGI. This CDR3 is 14 amino acids long. CDR3: CASSYVGGGAEAFF. In DNA, the CDR3 is TGTGCCAGCAGTTACGTTGGAGGTGGGGCTGAAGCTTTCTTT.

The V call is TRBV5-1, the J call TRBJ2-5; D unresolved. The ends were cut back, 0 bases at V and 3 bases at J, with 9 bases in the middle. Per the germline V gene, CDR1 is SGHRS and CDR2 is YFSETQ. This CDR3 has 14 amino acids. CDR3 DNA sequence: TGCGCCAGCAGCTTGGTAATGGGTAAAGAGACCCAGTACTTC. It translates to CASSLVMGKETQYF.

This chain uses TRBV5-1 with TRBJ2-7, with D uncertain. CDR3 length: 14 residues. Trimming took 3 bases from V and 3 from J, leaving 13 bases between them. Per the germline V gene, CDR1 is SGHRS and CDR2 is YFSETQ. The CDR3 nucleotides are TGCGCCAGCAGCTCAGGTTTCCCGGGCTACGAGCAGTACTTC. Its translation is CASSSGFPGYEQYF.

This clonotype appeared a few times. The J gene is TRBJ2-2, the V gene TRBV12-3 or TRBV12-4, with D perhaps matching TRBD2 (6 bases). V was clipped by 3 bases and J by 4 bases, with 21 bases between them. This CDR3 is built from 18 residues. The DNA of the CDR3 is TGTGCCAGCAGTTTGGGGAGAGTTGGGACTGGGATCACCGGGGAGCTGTTTTTT. It is translated as CASSLGRVGTGITGELFF.

This clonotype was detected only a few times. The V call is TRBV15, the J call TRBJ2-1; D uncertain. V was shortened by 5 bases and J by 1 base, with 15 bases between the two germline ends. Germline assignment: CDR1 LNHNV and CDR2 YYDKDF (reference sequence). The CDR3 sequence is 16 residues long. The CDR3 DNA reads TGTGCCACCAGCCCCCAGTACCCCGGTTCCTACAATGAGCAGTTCTTC. Protein: CATSPQYPGSYNEQFF.